Given below is one T cell receptor (beta chain) in context. This specimen comes from a study of blood T cell repertoires in COVID-19. Across the study: The United States, Italy and Spain supplied acute and convalescent COVID-19 samples. PBMCs, B-cell-depleted T cells, or T cells were the source of the cDNA or gDNA that made up the material.

As handled by the study authors: Reference gene primer amplification gave nucleated cell count estimates. Generated by immunoSEQ multiplex PCR, the TCRdb table keeps only in-frame clones and is missing some. V and J calls and clone size follow that table, whereas D and trimming were derived from the DNA. The top ten clones hold roughly 14% of a sample with about 26,000 clones, roughly 87% of them seen once. CDR1 and CDR2 from the germline V gene are KGHSH and LQKENI. This CDR3 is 16 amino acids long. Trimming left V 3 bases short and J 0 bases short, with 12 bases between. Sequencing was carried out using peripheral blood. This TCR derives from a human donor in a cohort sampled during active COVID-19. The donor label of this sample is uncertain. The chain couples TRBV18 to TRBJ2-1, with TRBD2 as a possible D gene (6 bases). DNA of the CDR3: TGTGCCAGCTCACCCGGGACTCCGAGCTCCTACAATGAGCAGTTCTTC. The encoded protein is CASSPGTPSSYNEQFF.